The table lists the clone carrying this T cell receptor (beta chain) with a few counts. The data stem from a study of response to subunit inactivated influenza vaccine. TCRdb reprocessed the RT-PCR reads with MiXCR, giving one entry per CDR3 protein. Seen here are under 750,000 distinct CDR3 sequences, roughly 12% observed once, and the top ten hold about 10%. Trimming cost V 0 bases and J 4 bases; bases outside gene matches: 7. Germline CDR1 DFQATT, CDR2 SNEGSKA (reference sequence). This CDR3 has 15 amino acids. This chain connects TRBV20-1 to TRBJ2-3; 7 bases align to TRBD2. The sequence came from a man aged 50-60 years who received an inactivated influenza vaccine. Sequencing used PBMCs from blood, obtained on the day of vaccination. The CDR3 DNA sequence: TGCAGTGCTAGAGACCAGCGGGACGGCGCAGATACGCAGTATTTT. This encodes CSARDQRDGADTQYF.